A single sample is the source of the 14 T cell receptor beta chains below, sequenced in a study of T cell responses to AZD1222 COVID-19 vaccine. Method: immunoSEQ multiplex PCR; TCRdb's copy keeps in-frame clones and lacks some. The table shows approximately 100,000 clones, with around nine tenths occurring only once. The specimen was peripheral blood, collected on day 0 of AZD1222 vaccination. All receptors come from an adult in good health.

The CDR3 loop is CSVEGSGGSTDTQYF. Here the CDR3 DNA reads TGCAGCGTTGAGGGCAGCGGGGGTAGCACAGATACGCAGTATTTT. The chain couples TRBV29-1 to TRBJ2-3, with 8 bases that match TRBD2. There are 15 residues in the CDR3. With V trimmed by 3 bases and J by 0 bases, 5 bases remained unmatched. Germline V gene data show CDR1 as SQVTM and CDR2 as ANQGSEA.

The chain combines TRBV6-4 with TRBJ1-2; D is perhaps TRBD1 (6 bases). Trimming removed 6 bases at V and 7 bases at J, with 6 bases between. Germline CDR1 and CDR2: MRHNA and SNTAGT. The CDR3 sequence is 10 residues long. The CDR3 protein is CASRQGGYTF. For the CDR3, the DNA is TGTGCCAGCAGACAGGGTGGCTACACCTTC.

The V gene is TRBV10-3, the J gene TRBJ2-3; the match to TRBD2 covers 10 bases. The CDR3 runs 16 residues. Germline lookup yields CDR1 ENHRY and CDR2 SYGVKD. V trimming: 3 bases; J trimming: 2 bases; junction bases outside the gene matches: 5. The CDR3 coding sequence is TGTGCCATCAGTGACCCCGGACTAGCGGACACAGATACGCAGTATTTT. This gives the protein CAISDPGLADTDTQYF.

The chain combines TRBV19 with TRBJ1-3; D call uncertain. Germline assignment: CDR1 LNHDA and CDR2 SQIVND (reference sequence). This CDR3 has 14 amino acids. The V end lost 8 bases, the J end lost 5 bases, and 16 bases lay between the germline ends. The CDR3 nucleotides are TGTGCCAGTTCGGACGGGTTGAGGCGAAACACCATATATTTT. Protein sequence: CASSDGLRRNTIYF.

The chain couples TRBV6-5 to TRBJ1-6, with 8 nucleotides matching TRBD1. Looked up from germline, CDR1 is MNHEY and CDR2 is SVGAGI. The length of the CDR3 is 13 residues. V shed 7 bases, J shed 10 bases, and the junction held 6 bases outside the gene matches. The CDR3 region is CASKRTGRSPLHF. CDR3 in DNA: TGTGCCAGCAAAAGGACAGGGCGGTCACCCCTCCACTTT.

The V call is TRBV4-1, the J call TRBJ2-3, with no clear D. The CDR3 has 17 amino acids. Germline loops: CDR1 MGHRA, CDR2 YSYEKL. Trimming cost V 0 bases and J 1 base, with 14 bases left between them. Here the CDR3 reads CASSQEKVSRGTDTQYF. As DNA, the CDR3 is TGCGCCAGCAGCCAAGAAAAGGTTTCGCGTGGCACAGATACGCAGTATTTT.

The rearrangement joins TRBV2 to TRBJ2-1; 10 bases fit TRBD1. Trimming took 7 bases from V and 8 from J; bases not matched to a gene: 14. Germline V gene sequence: CDR1 SNHLY, CDR2 FYNNEI. The CDR3 runs 16 residues. The CDR3 DNA reads as TGTGCCAGCATCCCCCCCGACAGGGGGCGCGAAGATGAGCAGTTCTTC. Its translation is CASIPPDRGREDEQFF.

The V call is TRBV4-1, the J call TRBJ2-1; D may correspond to TRBD1 or TRBD2 (6 bases each). V gave up 2 bases and J gave up 0 bases, with 11 bases separating them. Germline V gives CDR1 MGHRA, CDR2 YSYEKL. This CDR3 has 16 amino acids. The CDR3 nucleotides read TGCGCCAGCAGCCAATCTGAGGGGGGCTCCTACAATGAGCAGTTCTTC. Residues: CASSQSEGGSYNEQFF.

The chain couples TRBV18 to TRBJ1-6; D gene ambiguous. Germline CDR1 is KGHSH and CDR2 is LQKENI. CDR3 length: 15 residues. V lost 2 bases to trimming and J lost 6 bases, with 11 bases between them. The DNA of the CDR3 is TGTGCCAGCTCACCAGAGTGGGTTGGTAATTCACCCCTCCACTTT. Translating gives CASSPEWVGNSPLHF.

The rearrangement uses TRBV29-1 and TRBJ2-3; 12 bases are shared with TRBD2. The ends lost 7 bases at V and 6 bases at J; junction bases unmatched: 8. Germline-derived CDR1 and CDR2 are SQVTM and ANQGSEA. This CDR3 is 14 amino acids long. CDR3 nucleotides: TGCAGCGCCCAGACTAGCGGGAGTACCGATACGCAGTATTTT. Protein: CSAQTSGSTDTQYF.

J is TRBJ2-3 and V is TRBV7-9; TRBD2 matches at 8 bases. CDR1 is SEHNR, CDR2 FQNEAQ, per germline (reference sequence). The V gene end was trimmed by 7 bases and the J gene end by 0 bases; junction bases not matched to a gene: 9. The CDR3 contains 16 residues. CDR3 sequence: CASTPPGLVSTDTQYF. The CDR3 DNA is TGTGCCAGCACCCCTCCGGGACTAGTGAGCACAGATACGCAGTATTTT. Full variable domain (missing parts from reference TRBV7-9 and TRBJ2-3): DTGVSQNPRHKITKRGQNVTFRCDPISEHNRLYWYRQTLGQGPEFLTYFQNEAQLEKSRLLSDRFSAERPKGSFSTLEIQRTEQGDSAMYLCASTPPGLVSTDTQYFGPGTRLTVL.

The chain employs TRBV7-9 and TRBJ2-5; D is unresolved. The CDR3 spans 14 residues. The germline V gene encodes CDR1 SEHNR and CDR2 FQNEAQ (reference sequence). The V end was cut by 3 bases, the J end by 9 bases, with 17 bases between. The CDR3, as DNA: TGTGCCAGCAGCTTGCGAGGAGCCATTGGGGCCCAGTACTTC. It translates to CASSLRGAIGAQYF. Together with reference TRBV7-9 and TRBJ2-5, the CDR3 gives the full variable domain: DTGVSQNPRHKITKRGQNVTFRCDPISEHNRLYWYRQTLGQGPEFLTYFQNEAQLEKSRLLSDRFSAERPKGSFSTLEIQRTEQGDSAMYLCASSLRGAIGAQYFGPGTRLLVL.

This chain connects TRBV19 to TRBJ1-5; 8 bases match TRBD1. V lost 6 bases to trimming and J lost 5 bases; unmatched junction nucleotides: 9. The germline V gene encodes CDR1 LNHDA and CDR2 SQIVND (reference sequence). The CDR3 is 15 amino acids. CDR3 sequence (DNA): TGTGCCAGTAGCCGAGGGGGCAGGGGGCATCAGCCCCAGCATTTT. This encodes CASSRGGRGHQPQHF.

The J gene is TRBJ2-7, the V gene TRBV19; D is perhaps TRBD1 or TRBD2 (6 bases each). The CDR3 contains 12 residues. CDR1 and CDR2 (germline): LNHDA, SQIVND (reference sequence). V gave up 3 bases and J gave up 7 bases, with 10 bases separating them. CDR3 coding DNA: TGTGCCAGTAGTATTCAGGGGAGGGAGCAGTACTTC. This sequence encodes CASSIQGREQYF.